These 5 T cell receptor beta chains came from one sample sequenced in a study of blood T cell repertoires in COVID-19. Clones were sequenced by immunoSEQ multiplex PCR, and TCRdb holds only the in-frame ones, with some missing. The sample shows about 190,000 clones, approximately 84% of them seen only once. The sample comprised PBMCs or T cells enriched from blood (not recorded which). The receptors were sampled from a woman younger than 45 who had recovered from COVID-19.

The chain joins TRBV27 to TRBJ2-3, with TRBD2 matching over 9 bases. The germline gives CDR1 MNHEY, CDR2 SMNVEV (reference sequence). The CDR3 totals 15 residues. The junction had 5 bases not matched to a gene; V was cut back by 3 bases and J by 4 bases. The CDR3 nucleotides read TGTGCCAGCAGTTTTAGCGGGAGAAGGGCAGATACGCAGTATTTT. As protein: CASSFSGRRADTQYF.

V gene TRBV7-8 combines with J gene TRBJ1-4, with 8 bases matching TRBD1. The junction had 8 bases not matched to a gene; V was cut back by 5 bases and J by 6 bases. CDR1 SGHVS and CDR2 FQNEAQ come from the germline V gene. The CDR3 loop spans 15 amino acids. Here the CDR3 DNA reads TGTGCCAGCAGCCTCCGGGACAGGATTTATGAAAAACTGTTTTTT. Amino acids: CASSLRDRIYEKLFF.

This rearrangement joins TRBV28 to TRBJ2-3, with 9 bases aligning to TRBD2. J lost 5 bases, V lost 5 bases, and 8 bases had no gene match. Germline CDR1 is MDHEN and CDR2 is SYDVKM. This CDR3 has 15 residues. CDR3 bases: TGTGCCAGCAGTCCACGGGGCGGGAGGGGAGATACGCAGTATTTT. The encoded protein is CASSPRGGRGDTQYF.

This sequence joins TRBV10-3 and TRBJ1-3; possibly TRBD1 for D (5 bases). This CDR3 region has 12 residues. Looked up from germline, CDR1 is ENHRY and CDR2 is SYGVKD. Trimming shortened V by 8 bases and J by 4 bases, and 9 bases separated the two germline ends. The CDR3 DNA reads as TGTGCCATCCTCAGGGCAGGAAACACCATATATTTT. Residues: CAILRAGNTIYF.

The CDR3 here is CASTTGANNEKLFF. Here the CDR3 DNA reads TGTGCCAGCACGACAGGGGCGAATAATGAAAAACTGTTTTTT. This chain connects TRBV28 to TRBJ1-4; TRBD1 matches 8 bases. V was clipped by 7 bases and J by 4 bases; unmatched bases: 5. The CDR3 covers 14 residues. Germline CDR1 is MDHEN and CDR2 is SYDVKM.